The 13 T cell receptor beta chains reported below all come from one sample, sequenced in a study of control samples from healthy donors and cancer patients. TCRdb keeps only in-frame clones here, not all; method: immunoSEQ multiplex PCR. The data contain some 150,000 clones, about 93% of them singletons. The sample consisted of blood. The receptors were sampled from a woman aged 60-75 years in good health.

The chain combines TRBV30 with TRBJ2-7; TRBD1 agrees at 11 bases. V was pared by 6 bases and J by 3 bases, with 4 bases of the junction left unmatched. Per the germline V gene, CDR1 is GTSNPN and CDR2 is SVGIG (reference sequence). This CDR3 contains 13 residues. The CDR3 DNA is TGTGCCTGTCGGGACAGGGGGGGCTACGAGCAGTACTTC. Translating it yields CACRDRGGYEQYF.

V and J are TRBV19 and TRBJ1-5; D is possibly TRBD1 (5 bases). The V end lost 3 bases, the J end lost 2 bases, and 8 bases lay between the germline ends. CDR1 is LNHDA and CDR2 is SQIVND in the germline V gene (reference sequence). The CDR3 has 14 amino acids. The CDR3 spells CASSIRGGNQPQHF. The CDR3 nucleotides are TGTGCCAGTAGTATTCGGGGGGGCAATCAGCCCCAGCATTTT.

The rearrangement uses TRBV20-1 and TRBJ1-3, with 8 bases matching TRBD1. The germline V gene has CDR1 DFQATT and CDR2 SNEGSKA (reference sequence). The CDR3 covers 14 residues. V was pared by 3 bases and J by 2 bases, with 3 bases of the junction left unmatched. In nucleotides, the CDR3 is TGCAGTGCTAGTCGACAGGGGACTGGAAACACCATATATTTT. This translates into CSASRQGTGNTIYF.

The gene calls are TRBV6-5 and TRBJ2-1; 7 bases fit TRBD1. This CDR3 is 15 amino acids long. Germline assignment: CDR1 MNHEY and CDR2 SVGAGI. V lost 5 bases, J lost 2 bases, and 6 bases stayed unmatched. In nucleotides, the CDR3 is TGTGCCAGCAGTCGAGACAGGGTACCCTACAATGAGCAGTTCTTC. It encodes CASSRDRVPYNEQFF.

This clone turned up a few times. The CDR3 loop reads CASSQGPVRQGTQPQHF. Written as DNA, the CDR3 is TGCGCCAGCAGCCAAGGCCCGGTCCGGCAGGGGACTCAGCCCCAGCATTTT. J is TRBJ1-5 and V is TRBV4-1; D is perhaps TRBD1 (6 bases). This CDR3 contains 17 residues. The V gene lost 1 base and the J gene lost 6 bases, with 19 bases spanning the gap. The germline V gene has CDR1 MGHRA and CDR2 YSYEKL.

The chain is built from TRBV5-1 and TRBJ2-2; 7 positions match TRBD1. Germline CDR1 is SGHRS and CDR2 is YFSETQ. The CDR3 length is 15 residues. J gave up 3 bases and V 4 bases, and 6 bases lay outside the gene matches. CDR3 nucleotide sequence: TGCGCCAGCAGCCCTGGGACAGAATACACCGGGGAGCTGTTTTTT. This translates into CASSPGTEYTGELFF.

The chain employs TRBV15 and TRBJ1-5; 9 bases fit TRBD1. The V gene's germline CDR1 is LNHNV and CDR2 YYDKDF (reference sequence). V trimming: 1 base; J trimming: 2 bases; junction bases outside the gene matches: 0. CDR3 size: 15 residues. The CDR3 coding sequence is TGTGCCACCAGCAGAGGGGACAGGGGCAATCAGCCCCAGCATTTT. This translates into CATSRGDRGNQPQHF. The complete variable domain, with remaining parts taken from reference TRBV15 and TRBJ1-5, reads DAMVIQNPRYQVTQFGKPVTLSCSQTLNHNVMYWYQQKSSQAPKLLFHYYDKDFNNEADTPDNFQSRRPNTSFCFLDIRSPGLGDTAMYLCATSRGDRGNQPQHFGDGTRLSIL.

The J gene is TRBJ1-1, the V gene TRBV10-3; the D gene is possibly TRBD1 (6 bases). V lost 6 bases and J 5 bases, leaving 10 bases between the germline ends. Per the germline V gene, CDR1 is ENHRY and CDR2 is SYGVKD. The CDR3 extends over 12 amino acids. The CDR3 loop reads CAIRTGRTEAFF. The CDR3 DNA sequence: TGTGCCATCAGAACAGGGAGAACTGAAGCTTTCTTT.

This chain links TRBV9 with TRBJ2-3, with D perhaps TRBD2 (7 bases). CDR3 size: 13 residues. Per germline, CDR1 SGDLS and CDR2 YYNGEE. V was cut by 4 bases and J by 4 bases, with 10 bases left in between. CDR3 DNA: TGTGCCAGCAGCCTAGGGGGGGCAGATACGCAGTATTTT. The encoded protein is CASSLGGADTQYF.

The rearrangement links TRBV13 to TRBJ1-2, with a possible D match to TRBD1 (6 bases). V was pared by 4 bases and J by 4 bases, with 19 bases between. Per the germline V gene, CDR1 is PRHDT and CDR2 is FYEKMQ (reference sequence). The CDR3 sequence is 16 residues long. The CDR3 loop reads CASSSYTSQGSYGYTF. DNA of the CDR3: TGTGCCAGCAGCTCGTACACGTCACAGGGATCCTATGGCTACACCTTC.

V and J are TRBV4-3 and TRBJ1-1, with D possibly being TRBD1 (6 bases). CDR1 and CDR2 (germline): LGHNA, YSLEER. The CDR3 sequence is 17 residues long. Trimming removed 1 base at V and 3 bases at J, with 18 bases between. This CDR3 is CASSQGPWGGWDTEAFF. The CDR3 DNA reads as TGCGCCAGCAGCCAAGGTCCCTGGGGGGGCTGGGACACTGAAGCTTTCTTT.

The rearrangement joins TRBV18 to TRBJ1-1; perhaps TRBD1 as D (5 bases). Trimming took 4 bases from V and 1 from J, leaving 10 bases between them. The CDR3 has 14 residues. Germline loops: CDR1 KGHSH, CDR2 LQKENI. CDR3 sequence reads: CASSLPGTNTEAFF. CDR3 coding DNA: TGTGCCAGCTCACTCCCGGGGACGAACACTGAAGCTTTCTTT.

Written as DNA, the CDR3 is TGCGCCAGCAGTGAACGGCGGGCGGACACAGATACGCAGTATTTT. Its protein is CASSERRADTDTQYF. The chain links TRBV10-2 to TRBJ2-3, with a tentative D call TRBD2 (5 bases). The V gene lost 3 bases and the J gene lost 2 bases, with 12 bases spanning the gap. The CDR3 extends over 15 amino acids. The germline CDR1 and CDR2 sequences are WSHSY and SAAADI.